This T cell receptor (beta chain) comes out of a study of T cell repertoires in cytomegalovirus infection. At the level of the study: Well-studied HLA-B-restricted epitopes and recently identified HLA-C-restricted epitopes of CMV were both used in the study. Based on public TCR beta signatures, there were indications of CMV infection and of a matching HLA type.

There are 15 residues in the CDR3. Trimming removed 5 bases from V and 4 bases from J, with 15 bases in between. The germline V gene encodes CDR1 SEHNR and CDR2 FQNEAQ (reference sequence). Findings and limits, study-wide: Based on cumulative public TCR beta family frequency, carriers of CMV plus the relevant HLA were identified. There were HLA-C-restricted CMV-specific TCR beta clonotypes dominating the ex vivo response.

Turning to this clonotype: Antigen: not known.

Via MiXCR, TCRdb re-called the reads, giving one row per CDR3 protein. The sample lists approximately 470,000 distinct CDR3 sequences; approximately 46% were seen once. The receptor was derived from a human donor in good health (CMV status not recorded). Some clones in this sample may be carry-over from other donors' samples. V and J are TRBV7-9 and TRBJ2-1; tentative D call: TRBD1 (6 bases). Sample: cultured PBMCs, taken from culture after CMV antigen stimulation. CDR3 amino acids: CASSPTTGTYNEQFF. DNA of the CDR3: TGTGCCAGCAGCCCAACGACAGGCACTTACAATGAGCAGTTCTTC. Drawing the rest from reference TRBV7-9 and TRBJ2-1, the complete variable domain is DTGVSQNPRHKITKRGQNVTFRCDPISEHNRLYWYRQTLGQGPEFLTYFQNEAQLEKSRLLSDRFSAERPKGSFSTLEIQRTEQGDSAMYLCASSPTTGTYNEQFFGPGTRLTVL.